Listed below are T cell receptor beta chains from one sample, sequenced in a study of T-cell memory formation after mild COVID-19. TCRdb re-derived calls from the 5' RACE reads in MiXCR, one entry per CDR3 protein. The sample has around 180,000 distinct CDR3 sequences, approximately 17% seen once. Sequencing input: PBMCs or a T cell subset sorted from them (not recorded which). The receptors shown here come from a young man who had mild COVID-19 (a few samples of this study predate the infection). Cell type and time point are not known. CDR3s include the opening cysteine and the closing phenylalanine or tryptophan. The D gene is left open where the match is weak. Size tells how often a clone was seen (once, few, many) or the class of an expanded clone, and some rows leave it out.

D gene	J gene	clone size	V gene	CDR3 DNA	CDR3 protein
-	TRBJ1-2	few	TRBV4-1	TGCGCCAGCAGCCAGCAACAGGGTTTTAGGTATGGCTACACCTTC	CASSQQQGFRYGYTF
-	TRBJ2-3	-	TRBV6-1	TGTGCCAGCAGTGTCCCCCTGGATACGCAGTATTTT	CASSVPLDTQYF
TRBD2	TRBJ2-2	-	TRBV7-2	TGTGCCAGCACCAGCGGGGGGGCTGCCGGGGAGCTGTTTTTT	CASTSGGAAGELFF
TRBD2	TRBJ2-2	-	TRBV20-1	TGCAGTGCTAGGGCGCTAGCGGGGGCGGGCGGGGAGCTGTTTTTT	CSARALAGAGGELFF
-	TRBJ1-2	few	TRBV11-2	TGTGCCAGCAGCTTGTCAGACAGCATCTATGGCTACACCTTC	CASSLSDSIYGYTF
-	TRBJ1-6	many	TRBV20-1	TGCAGTGCTCTTGTTGAGGGAAGTTGGAATTCACCCCTCCACTTT	CSALVEGSWNSPLHF
TRBD1	TRBJ1-2	-	TRBV12-3/TRBV12-4	TGTGCCAGCAGTTTCGGGACAGGGGGTGGCTACACCTTC	CASSFGTGGGYTF
TRBD2	TRBJ2-1	few	TRBV7-8	TGTGCCAGCAGCTTAGACCTTGGACTAGCGGGGCGTTCTTACGGGTTCTTC	CASSLDLGLAGRSYGFF
-	TRBJ1-5	-	TRBV7-2	TGTGCCAGCAGCGCCAATAGGGGAGAGCAGCCCAAGCATTTT	CASSANRGEQPKHF
-	TRBJ2-1	few	TRBV11-1	TGTGCCAGCAGCTTAGCAGCTAACAATGAGCAGTTCTTC	CASSLAANNEQFF
TRBD1	TRBJ2-2	-	TRBV9	TGTGCCAGCAGCGCCCCGGGACAGGAGAACACCGGGGAGCTGTTTTTT	CASSAPGQENTGELFF
-	TRBJ1-5	-	TRBV12-3/TRBV12-4	TGTGCCAGCAGTCCAGCCATGGGTCATCAGCCCCAGCATTTT	CASSPAMGHQPQHF
-	TRBJ2-5	-	TRBV11-2	TGTGCCAGCAGCCCAGGCCCGGTAGGAGGAGAGACCCAGTACTTC	CASSPGPVGGETQYF
-	TRBJ1-2	few	TRBV30	TGTGCCTGGACTCCCGGGGGGCAGGGCTACACCTTC	CAWTPGGQGYTF
-	TRBJ2-1	-	TRBV9	TGTGCCAGCAGCGAGGGGGATTGGGCTAATGAGCAGTTCTTC	CASSEGDWANEQFF
-	TRBJ1-4	-	TRBV4-3	TGCGCCAGCAGCCCCCTCGGCAGGGAAGCCGAAAAACTGTTTTTT	CASSPLGREAEKLFF
-	TRBJ2-5	-	TRBV6-2/TRBV6-3	TGTGCCAGCAGTTACGGAGCGGACAACCAAGAGACCCAGTACTTC	CASSYGADNQETQYF
TRBD1	TRBJ1-5	few	TRBV20-1	TGCAGTGCTGGACGACAGGGGGAGAATCAGCCCCAGCATTTT	CSAGRQGENQPQHF
-	TRBJ2-3	-	TRBV7-9	TGTGCCAGCAGCGATACAGAACTCACAGATACGCAGTATTTT	CASSDTELTDTQYF
-	TRBJ1-5	once	TRBV27	TGTGCCAGCAGTTTAATCGTAGGGGGTAATCAGCCCCAGCATTTT	CASSLIVGGNQPQHF
-	TRBJ1-6	few	TRBV4-1	TGCGCCAGCAGCCAAGAAATTGGGGCCGCATCACCCCTCCACTTT	CASSQEIGAASPLHF
-	TRBJ2-1	-	TRBV27	TGTGCCAGCTGGTTACAGGGTTACAATGAGCAGTTCTTC	CASWLQGYNEQFF
TRBD1	TRBJ2-7	-	TRBV5-1	TGCGCCAGCGGGACAGGGGGCTACGAGCAGTACTTC	CASGTGGYEQYF
-	TRBJ1-5	-	TRBV12-3/TRBV12-4	TGTGCCAGCCTAAGGGACACCAATCAGCCCCAGCATTTT	CASLRDTNQPQHF
-	TRBJ1-2	once	TRBV28	TGTGCCAGCAGTAACTACGGGGGCGGCTACACCTTC	CASSNYGGGYTF
TRBD2	TRBJ2-4	many	TRBV7-9	TGTGCCAGCAGCTTAGCCGGGGGGGAAAACATTCAGTACTTC	CASSLAGGENIQYF
TRBD1	TRBJ1-2	-	TRBV19	TGTGCCAGTATCCGGGGACAGGGGCCGTATGGCTACACCTTC	CASIRGQGPYGYTF
TRBD2	TRBJ2-1	few	TRBV11-1	TGTGCCAGCAGCATCAAAGCGGGGGGGTACGAGCAGTTCTTC	CASSIKAGGYEQFF
-	TRBJ1-4	-	TRBV10-3	TGTGCCATCGGACTCGGAACTAATGAAAAACTGTTTTTT	CAIGLGTNEKLFF
-	TRBJ1-1	many	TRBV24-1	TGTGCTTTACGAGGGGGCACTGAAGCTTTCTTT	CALRGGTEAFF
-	TRBJ2-4	-	TRBV2	TGTGCCAGCAGTGAAGCTTCGGGGGCCGCAGACATTCAGTACTTC	CASSEASGAADIQYF
-	TRBJ2-5	few	TRBV29-1	TGCAGCCTGGGACGGAATGGAGGAGAGACCCAGTACTTC	CSLGRNGGETQYF
TRBD1	TRBJ1-5	many	TRBV20-1	TGCAGTGCTGCTGGACAGGGTAGGAGCAATCAGCCCCAGCATTTT	CSAAGQGRSNQPQHF
-	TRBJ2-1	few	TRBV24-1	TGTGCCACCAGTGACTCGGTCAGGCAGTTCTTC	CATSDSVRQFF
-	TRBJ1-5	few	TRBV7-9	TGTGCCAGCAGCTTAGGGGGAGTACAGCCCCAGCATTTT	CASSLGGVQPQHF
TRBD2	TRBJ2-1	few	TRBV5-1	TGCGCCAGCGGAGCGGGGACGTCCTACAATGAGCAGTTCTTC	CASGAGTSYNEQFF
-	TRBJ2-5	few	TRBV18	TGTGCCAGCTCACCGGTCCCCAGGGGTGAGACCCAGTACTTC	CASSPVPRGETQYF
TRBD2	TRBJ2-5	-	TRBV2	TGTGCCAGCGCGGGAGAAACTACCGGGACCCAGTACTTC	CASAGETTGTQYF
-	TRBJ2-4	-	TRBV6-2/TRBV6-3	TGTGCCAGCAGGACCCCAGGGATACGGGGAGACATTCAGTACTTC	CASRTPGIRGDIQYF
-	TRBJ1-5	-	TRBV20-1	TGCAGTGCTCCCCCCCGGACAGATTTTGGACAGCCCCAGCATTTT	CSAPPRTDFGQPQHF
-	TRBJ2-1	few	TRBV12-3/TRBV12-4	TGTGCCAGCAGTTTTTGGGGTGGCAATGAGCAGTTCTTC	CASSFWGGNEQFF
-	TRBJ2-3	few	TRBV18	TGTGCCAGCTCTCTAGGGACGGGAGAGAATACGCAGTATTTT	CASSLGTGENTQYF
-	TRBJ2-3	few	TRBV20-1	TGCAGTGCTAGAGAGGGGGGACGCTCCACAGATACGCAGTATTTT	CSAREGGRSTDTQYF